This T cell receptor beta chain was observed in a study of beta chain features in type 1 diabetes. Broader study findings: Type 1 diabetes patients had moderately but significantly shorter TCRB CDR3s in all four CD4+ subsets.

Sequenced material consisted of expressed TCRB transcripts (all of the isolated RNA was reverse transcribed). TCRdb's table, derived via immunoSEQ multiplex PCR, lists solely in-frame clones and lacks some. The sample lists 300,000 to 450,000 clones, roughly an eighth occurring once. This clone has just a few counts. Its specificity is unknown. This CDR3 is 14 amino acids long. Germline lookup yields CDR1 ENHRY and CDR2 SYGVKD. With V trimmed by 6 bases and J by 3 bases, 1 base remained unmatched. The chain employs TRBV10-3 and TRBJ2-7, with TRBD2 matching 14 bases. This clonotype originated in a woman between 18 and 30 years old with type 1 diabetes. The sample taken for sequencing was naive CD4+ T cells from blood. This chain's CDR3 is CAIRGTSGSYEQYF. CDR3 DNA: TGTGCCATCAGAGGGACTAGCGGGAGCTACGAGCAGTACTTC.